Shown below are 14 T cell receptor beta chains from a single sample sequenced in a study of shared clonotypes between healthy human individuals (dated by TCRdb to 2018 to 2021). Receptors were amplified or captured by the immunoSEQ multiplex PCR assay. This is the immuneACCESS table as TCRdb keeps it, with only in-frame sequences that have V and J called. A part of the clones is gone; compared with another copy, unresolved V genes explain less than half, and the rest is unexplained. This sample holds over a million clones; 98% were observed only once. The top ten clones comprise 0.4% to 0.45% of the sample. The sample was naive CD4+ T cells sorted from blood. In light of the paper, this sample's cell subset or site label describes: CD45RA+ positively selected. Receptors were obtained from a man younger than 40 in good health.

V is TRBV10-3 and J is TRBJ2-7; tentatively, D is TRBD1 or TRBD2 (5 bases each). V was shortened by 4 bases and J by 2 bases, with 15 bases between the two germline ends. Germline CDR1 and CDR2: ENHRY and SYGVKD. CDR3 length: 15 residues. For the CDR3, the DNA is TGTGCCATCAGTGTGGACGGGACCCACCCCTACGAGCAGTACTTC. Its translation: CAISVDGTHPYEQYF.

This clone was counted a single time. The gene calls are TRBV5-4 and TRBJ2-1, with D perhaps TRBD2 (7 bases). This CDR3 is built from 17 residues. Trimming took 3 bases from V and 3 from J, leaving 19 bases between them. Germline values: CDR1 SGHNT, CDR2 YYREEE (reference sequence). CDR3 loop: CASSSKGGEGIYNEQFF. The CDR3 DNA sequence: TGTGCCAGCAGCTCCAAGGGGGGGGAAGGTATCTACAATGAGCAGTTCTTC.

The CDR3 loop is CASSPTPGSVTEAFF. The CDR3 bases are TGTGCCAGCAGTCCCACCCCAGGGAGCGTCACTGAAGCTTTCTTT. The gene calls are TRBV6-1 and TRBJ1-1, with D perhaps TRBD1 (5 bases). The CDR3 sequence is 15 residues long. The V gene lost 5 bases and the J gene lost 4 bases, with 17 bases spanning the gap. CDR1 and CDR2 from the germline V gene are MNHNS and SASEGT.

The genes are TRBV5-1 and TRBJ2-7, with 8 bases identical to TRBD2. In germline, CDR1 is SGHRS, CDR2 YFSETQ. The CDR3 spans 15 residues. The J segment lost 2 bases and the V segment lost 9 bases, leaving 13 bases of the junction unmatched. DNA for the CDR3: TGCGCCACCATGGCAGGGATAGCGGGACCCTACGAGCAGTACTTC. Its translation is CATMAGIAGPYEQYF.

The J gene is TRBJ2-6, the V gene TRBV28, with a weak D call TRBD1 (5 bases). The CDR3 is 19 residues long. The germline V and J ends were trimmed by 1 base and 0 bases, with 16 bases remaining between them. CDR1 is MDHEN and CDR2 is SYDVKM in the germline V gene. The CDR3 DNA follows: TGTGCCAGCAGTTTATTCGTCCGTCGACAGCTCTCTGGGGCCAACGTCCTGACTTTC. This codes for CASSLFVRRQLSGANVLTF.

The chain uses TRBV13 and TRBJ2-7; TRBD1 matches 7 bases. Germline V gene lookup returns CDR1 PRHDT and CDR2 FYEKMQ (reference sequence). V dropped 6 bases and J dropped 0; count of bases not matched to a gene: 5. There are 14 residues in the CDR3. The CDR3 DNA follows: TGTGCCAGCAGTCAACAGGGGATCTCCTACGAGCAGTACTTC. This gives the protein CASSQQGISYEQYF.

CDR3 sequence reads: CASSQGGTRHYNEQFF. CDR3 sequence (DNA): TGCGCCAGCAGCCAAGGGGGGACTAGACATTACAATGAGCAGTTCTTC. The chain couples TRBV4-1 to TRBJ2-1; 8 nucleotides agree with TRBD2. The CDR3 totals 16 residues. Germline lookup yields CDR1 MGHRA and CDR2 YSYEKL. Trimming cost V 1 base and J 4 bases; bases outside gene matches: 6.

The V and J genes are TRBV29-1 and TRBJ2-7; 7 nucleotides agree with TRBD2. This CDR3 comprises 12 residues. Trimming took 5 bases from V and 0 from J; bases not matched to a gene: 1. The V gene's germline CDR1 is SQVTM and CDR2 ANQGSEA. CDR3 amino acids: CSVWGGSYEQYF. The CDR3 bases are TGCAGCGTTTGGGGGGGCTCCTACGAGCAGTACTTC.

The gene calls are TRBV7-2 and TRBJ1-2, with TRBD1 as a possible D gene (5 bases). The V gene's germline CDR1 is SGHTA and CDR2 FQGNSA. The CDR3 covers 14 residues. The V and J ends lost 7 bases and 2 bases respectively, with 14 bases between them. The CDR3 nucleotides are TGTGCCAGCAACTTGGGACGGATCAACTATGGCTACACCTTC. Amino acids: CASNLGRINYGYTF.

This chain joins TRBV5-1 and TRBJ2-6; no clear D gene. The germline V and J ends were trimmed by 2 bases and 5 bases, with 8 bases remaining between them. This CDR3 is 14 amino acids long. Germline lookup yields CDR1 SGHRS and CDR2 YFSETQ. CDR3 sequence reads: CASSLDTRANVLTF. The DNA for the CDR3 is TGCGCCAGCAGCTTAGATACGAGGGCCAACGTCCTGACTTTC.

The chain joins TRBV7-6 to TRBJ2-5; 7 bases line up with TRBD1. The CDR3 spans 14 residues. The V gene's germline CDR1 is SGHVS and CDR2 FNYEAQ. J was trimmed by 3 bases and V by 3 bases; bases with no gene match: 4. CDR3 loop: CASSFDRVKETQYF. The CDR3 DNA sequence: TGTGCCAGCAGCTTTGACAGGGTAAAAGAGACCCAGTACTTC.

V and J are TRBV28 and TRBJ1-5; possible D gene TRBD1, 6 bases. This CDR3 spans 15 amino acids. Germline values: CDR1 MDHEN, CDR2 SYDVKM. V lost 2 bases to trimming and J lost 3 bases, with 11 bases between them. As DNA, the CDR3 is TGTGCCAGCAGTTTAGCCAGGGGTAACAATCAGCCCCAGCATTTT. Translation gives CASSLARGNNQPQHF.

The V call is TRBV2, the J call TRBJ2-7; a possible D gene is TRBD2 (5 bases). V gave up 4 bases and J gave up 7 bases, with 11 bases separating them. The CDR3 is 12 residues long. Germline V lookup: CDR1 SNHLY, CDR2 FYNNEI. Here the CDR3 reads CASSGEGWEQYF. In DNA form, the CDR3 reads TGTGCCAGCAGTGGCGAGGGTTGGGAGCAGTACTTC. Drawing the rest from reference TRBV2 and TRBJ2-7, the complete variable domain is EPEVTQTPSHQVTQMGQEVILRCVPISNHLYFYWYRQILGQKVEFLVSFYNNEISEKSEIFDDQFSVERPDGSNFTLKIRSTKLEDSAMYFCASSGEGWEQYFGPGTRLTVT.

The DNA of the CDR3 is TGTGCCAGCAGCTTAGGACAGGGGGTCGAGACCCAGTACTTC. Translation gives CASSLGQGVETQYF. This chain uses TRBV5-4 with TRBJ2-5; 10 bases fit TRBD1. The CDR3 totals 14 residues. Germline V gene sequence: CDR1 SGHNT, CDR2 YYREEE (reference sequence). The V segment lost 2 bases and the J segment 5 bases; nucleotides outside the gene matches: 3.